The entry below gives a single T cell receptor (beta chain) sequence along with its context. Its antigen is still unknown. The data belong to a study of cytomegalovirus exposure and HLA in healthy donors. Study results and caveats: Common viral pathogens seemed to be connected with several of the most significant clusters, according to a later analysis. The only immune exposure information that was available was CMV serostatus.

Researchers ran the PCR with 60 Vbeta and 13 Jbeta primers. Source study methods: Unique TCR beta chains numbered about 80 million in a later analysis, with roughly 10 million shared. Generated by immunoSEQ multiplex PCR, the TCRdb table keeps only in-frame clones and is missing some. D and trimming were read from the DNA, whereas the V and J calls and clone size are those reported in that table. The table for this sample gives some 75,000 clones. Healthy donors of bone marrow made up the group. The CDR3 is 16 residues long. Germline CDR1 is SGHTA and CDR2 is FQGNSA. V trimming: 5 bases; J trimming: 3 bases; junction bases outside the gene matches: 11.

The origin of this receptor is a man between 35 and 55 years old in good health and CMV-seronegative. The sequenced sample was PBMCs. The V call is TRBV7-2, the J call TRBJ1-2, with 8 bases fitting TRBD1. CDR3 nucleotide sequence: TGTGCCAGCAGCGAGCAGATAGGACAGGGTTACTATGGCTACACCTTC. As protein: CASSEQIGQGYYGYTF.